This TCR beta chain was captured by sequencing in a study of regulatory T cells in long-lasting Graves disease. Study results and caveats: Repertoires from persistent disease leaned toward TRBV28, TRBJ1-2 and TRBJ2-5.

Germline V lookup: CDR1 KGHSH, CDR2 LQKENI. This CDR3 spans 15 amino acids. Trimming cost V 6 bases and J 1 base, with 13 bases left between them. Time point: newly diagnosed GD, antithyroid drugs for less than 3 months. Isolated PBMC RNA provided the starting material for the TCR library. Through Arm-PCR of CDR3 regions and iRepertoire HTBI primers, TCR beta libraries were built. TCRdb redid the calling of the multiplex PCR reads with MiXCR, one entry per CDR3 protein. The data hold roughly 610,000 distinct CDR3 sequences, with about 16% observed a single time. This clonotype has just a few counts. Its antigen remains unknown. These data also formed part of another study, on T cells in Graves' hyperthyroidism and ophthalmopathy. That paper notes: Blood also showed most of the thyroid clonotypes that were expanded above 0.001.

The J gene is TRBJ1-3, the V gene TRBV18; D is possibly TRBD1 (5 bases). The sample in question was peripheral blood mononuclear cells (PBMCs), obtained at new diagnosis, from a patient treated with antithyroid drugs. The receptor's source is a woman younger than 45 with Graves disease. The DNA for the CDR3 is TGTGCCAGCTCCCCTACTGACAGATCTGGAAACACCATATATTTT. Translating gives CASSPTDRSGNTIYF.